This TCR beta chain was captured by sequencing in a study of T cell repertoires in cytomegalovirus infection (dated by TCRdb to between 2019 and 2020). About the full investigation: Peptide stimulations targeted recently identified HLA-C-restricted CMV epitopes, whose presentation resists viral immunomodulation, together with well-studied HLA-B-restricted epitopes. Donor HLA type was relevant to the analysis, as public TCR beta signatures indicated carriage of CMV infection together with the matching HLA type. The paper's findings and limits, for the study overall: The ex vivo response was dominated by HLA-C-restricted CMV-specific TCR beta clonotypes, and the single most frequent clonotype in two of eight donors was supplied by these HLA-C-restricted clonotypes. In both this cohort and an independent roughly 350-donor cohort, the cumulative frequency of public TCR beta family members distinguished carriers of CMV infection plus the relevant HLA type.

With respect to this clonotype: No antigen is known for it. The sample holds no much larger clone one base away, and base qualities are not on file.

In light of the paper, this sample's treatment or condition label describes: in vitro stimulation with specific CMV peptide epitopes to enrich CMV-specific T cells. Sequencing was carried out with an Illumina HiSeq 1500. The public reads were reanalyzed by TCRdb: fastp trimming at Q25, MiXCR alignment, in-frame beta chains only. Each entry merges the rows of one CDR3 protein and shows their most common DNA and genes. For this sample there are approximately 1,000,000 distinct CDR3 sequences; roughly 30% appear just once. Roughly 13% of the sample is taken by the ten largest. V is shortened by 3 bases, J by 4 bases, and the region joining them spans 12 bases. Looking up the germline V gene (reference sequence) yields CDR1 LNHDA and CDR2 SQIVND. Counted from cysteine to phenylalanine, this CDR3 has 14 amino acids. The read is trimmed to its CDR3 DNA, 42 bases read in frame from base 1.

The sequencing used cultured CD8+ T cells from PBMCs, collected from culture after CMV antigen stimulation. This TCR derives from a human donor in good health (CMV status not recorded). Some clones in this sample may be carry-over from other donors' samples. This chain joins TRBV19 to TRBJ1-1; the best D guess is TRBD1, with 6 bases matching. For the CDR3, the sequence is CASSMYRVGTEAFF. The nucleotide sequence is TGTGCCAGTAGTATGTACAGGGTTGGCACTGAAGCTTTCTTT.